A selection of T cell receptor beta chains follows, all from one sample in a study of CD8+CD57+ T cells in acquired aplastic anemia. MiXCR, applied by TCRdb to the reads, yields one record per CDR3 protein. The sample contains about 180,000 distinct CDR3 sequences, about half of which appear only once. What was sequenced was sorted CD4+, CD8+, or CD8+CD57+ T cells (not recorded which) from PBMCs. Receptors were obtained from a human donor in good health. The CDR3 runs from the conserved cysteine through the conserved F or W. Clone size, where shown, is once, few, many, or a class for clones that have expanded.

v_gene: TRBV6-5; j_gene: TRBJ1-5; abundance: NA; CDR3aa: CASSFGRGQPQHF
v_gene: TRBV7-8; j_gene: TRBJ2-7; abundance: NA; CDR3aa: CASSLEGGPPVSEQYF
v_gene: TRBV20-1; j_gene: TRBJ2-7; abundance: few; CDR3aa: CSAGPQGPYEQYF
v_gene: TRBV10-3; j_gene: TRBJ2-3; abundance: many; CDR3aa: CATSAAGARTDTQYF
v_gene: TRBV11-1; j_gene: TRBJ2-2; abundance: NA; CDR3aa: CVSSLVGQPNTGELVF
v_gene: TRBV19; j_gene: TRBJ2-5; abundance: NA; CDR3aa: CASSISGLGTKETQYF
v_gene: TRBV7-9; j_gene: TRBJ1-2; abundance: NA; CDR3aa: CASSLKIVNYGYTF
v_gene: TRBV2; j_gene: TRBJ1-1; abundance: many; CDR3aa: CASSERGWTEAFF
v_gene: TRBV7-9; j_gene: TRBJ1-1; abundance: few; CDR3aa: CASSPTGGQNTEAFF
v_gene: TRBV24-1; j_gene: TRBJ2-3; abundance: once; CDR3aa: CATSDLLAESTDTQYF
v_gene: TRBV12-3/TRBV12-4; j_gene: TRBJ2-5; abundance: NA; CDR3aa: CASSLSGVGQETQCF
v_gene: TRBV10-3; j_gene: TRBJ2-5; abundance: once; CDR3aa: CAISESGVLGETQYF
v_gene: TRBV2; j_gene: TRBJ1-1; abundance: NA; CDR3aa: CAKDRGRSEAFF
v_gene: TRBV5-1; j_gene: TRBJ1-2; abundance: many; CDR3aa: CASSFQGANYGYTF
v_gene: TRBV2; j_gene: TRBJ1-6; abundance: NA; CDR3aa: CASRAGTAYNSPLHF
v_gene: TRBV7-2; j_gene: TRBJ2-2; abundance: many; CDR3aa: CASSLGQLGELFF
v_gene: TRBV28; j_gene: TRBJ2-3; abundance: few; CDR3aa: CASSLGQGADTQYF
v_gene: TRBV5-1; j_gene: TRBJ2-5; abundance: many; CDR3aa: CASYSGTVRPETQYF
v_gene: TRBV12-5; j_gene: TRBJ2-3; abundance: many; CDR3aa: CASGDGILDTQYF
v_gene: TRBV7-9; j_gene: TRBJ1-6; abundance: NA; CDR3aa: CASSRSGGASPLHF
v_gene: TRBV7-9; j_gene: TRBJ1-5; abundance: once; CDR3aa: CASSLEGVGQPQHF
v_gene: TRBV24-1; j_gene: TRBJ2-1; abundance: once; CDR3aa: CASGGTSGMGNEQFF
v_gene: TRBV20-1; j_gene: TRBJ2-1; abundance: NA; CDR3aa: CSAPGLDRREQFF
v_gene: TRBV24-1; j_gene: TRBJ1-6; abundance: NA; CDR3aa: CATSGPGNSPLHF
v_gene: TRBV19; j_gene: TRBJ2-1; abundance: NA; CDR3aa: CASSAEGPKRRQGHYNEQFF
v_gene: TRBV15; j_gene: TRBJ2-5; abundance: few; CDR3aa: CATSRDLGWGGYQETQYF
v_gene: TRBV25-1; j_gene: TRBJ1-6; abundance: NA; CDR3aa: CASAPGPISPLHF
v_gene: TRBV5-1; j_gene: TRBJ2-3; abundance: NA; CDR3aa: CASSSDRGLSTDTQYF
v_gene: TRBV10-3; j_gene: TRBJ2-3; abundance: once; CDR3aa: CAIKAGVDTQYF
v_gene: TRBV19; j_gene: TRBJ2-2; abundance: many; CDR3aa: CASSMEGTSGTRFTGELFF
v_gene: TRBV24-1; j_gene: TRBJ2-2; abundance: many; CDR3aa: CATSEAGVTSRTGELFF
v_gene: TRBV7-6; j_gene: TRBJ2-7; abundance: NA; CDR3aa: CASSFGDRGDEQYF
v_gene: TRBV7-3; j_gene: TRBJ2-3; abundance: NA; CDR3aa: CASSATAALTDTQYF
v_gene: TRBV15; j_gene: TRBJ1-2; abundance: few; CDR3aa: CATSRDPGVDGYTF
v_gene: TRBV29-1; j_gene: TRBJ1-1; abundance: NA; CDR3aa: CSVVWGLNTEAFF
v_gene: TRBV5-1; j_gene: TRBJ1-1; abundance: many; CDR3aa: CASSLGTLNTEAFF
v_gene: TRBV2; j_gene: TRBJ2-3; abundance: many; CDR3aa: CASSAVMDTQYF
v_gene: TRBV9; j_gene: TRBJ2-7; abundance: NA; CDR3aa: CASSVGTGGAEQYF
v_gene: TRBV10-3; j_gene: TRBJ2-5; abundance: many; CDR3aa: CAISDTGSRQETQYF
v_gene: TRBV4-3; j_gene: TRBJ2-5; abundance: many; CDR3aa: CASSQEWRETQYF
v_gene: TRBV19; j_gene: TRBJ2-1; abundance: many; CDR3aa: CASSISWQGARNEQFF
v_gene: TRBV7-2; j_gene: TRBJ1-1; abundance: many; CDR3aa: CASSLGWNTEAFF
v_gene: TRBV7-8; j_gene: TRBJ2-7; abundance: NA; CDR3aa: CASSLESSRSSYEQYF
v_gene: TRBV30; j_gene: TRBJ2-7; abundance: NA; CDR3aa: CAWSPSWGSGGSYEQYF
v_gene: TRBV27; j_gene: TRBJ2-3; abundance: NA; CDR3aa: CASSPHLEGFTDTQYF
v_gene: TRBV24-1; j_gene: TRBJ1-4; abundance: NA; CDR3aa: CATSQGQGAYQGEKLFF
v_gene: TRBV27; j_gene: TRBJ2-7; abundance: NA; CDR3aa: CASSSAAERAPYEQYF
v_gene: TRBV5-1; j_gene: TRBJ1-2; abundance: NA; CDR3aa: CASSLEGQTVFYGYTF
v_gene: TRBV4-2; j_gene: TRBJ2-7; abundance: NA; CDR3aa: CASSHRENNEQYF
v_gene: TRBV20-1; j_gene: TRBJ2-7; abundance: NA; CDR3aa: CSARAARGGRYEQYF
v_gene: TRBV6-1; j_gene: TRBJ1-6; abundance: NA; CDR3aa: CASSQGGFSSPLHF
v_gene: TRBV19; j_gene: TRBJ2-1; abundance: NA; CDR3aa: CASSIVSGRNEQFF
v_gene: TRBV12-3/TRBV12-4; j_gene: TRBJ1-1; abundance: NA; CDR3aa: CASSPMGGNTEAFF
v_gene: TRBV28; j_gene: TRBJ1-1; abundance: NA; CDR3aa: CASRPGQGWEYGTEAFF